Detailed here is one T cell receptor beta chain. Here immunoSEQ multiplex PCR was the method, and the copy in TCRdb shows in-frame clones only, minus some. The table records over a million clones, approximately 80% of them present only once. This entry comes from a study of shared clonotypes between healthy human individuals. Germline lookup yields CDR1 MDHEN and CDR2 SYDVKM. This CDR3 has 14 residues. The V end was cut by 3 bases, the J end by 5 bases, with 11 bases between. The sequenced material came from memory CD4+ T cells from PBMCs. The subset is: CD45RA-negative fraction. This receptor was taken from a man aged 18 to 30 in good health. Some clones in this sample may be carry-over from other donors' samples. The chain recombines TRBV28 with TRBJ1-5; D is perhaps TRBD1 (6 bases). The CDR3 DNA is TGTGCCAGCAGTTTTCGCAACAGGGATCAGCCCCAGCATTTT. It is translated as CASSFRNRDQPQHF.